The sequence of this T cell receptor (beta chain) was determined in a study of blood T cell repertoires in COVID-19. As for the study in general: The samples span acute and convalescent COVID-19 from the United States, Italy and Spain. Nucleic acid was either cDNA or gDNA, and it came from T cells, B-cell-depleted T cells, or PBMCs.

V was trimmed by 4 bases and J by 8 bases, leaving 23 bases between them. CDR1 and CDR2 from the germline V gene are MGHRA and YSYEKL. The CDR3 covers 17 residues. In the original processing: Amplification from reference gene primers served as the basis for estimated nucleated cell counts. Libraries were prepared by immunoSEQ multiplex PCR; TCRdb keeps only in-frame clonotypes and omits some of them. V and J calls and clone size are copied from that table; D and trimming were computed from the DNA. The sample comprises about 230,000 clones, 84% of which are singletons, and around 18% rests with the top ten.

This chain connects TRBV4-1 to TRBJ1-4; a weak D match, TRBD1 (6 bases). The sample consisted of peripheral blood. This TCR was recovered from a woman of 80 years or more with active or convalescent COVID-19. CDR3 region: CASSRTPPGGQGEKLFF. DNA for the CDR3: TGCGCCAGCAGCCGTACTCCCCCCGGGGGGCAGGGAGAAAAACTGTTTTTT.